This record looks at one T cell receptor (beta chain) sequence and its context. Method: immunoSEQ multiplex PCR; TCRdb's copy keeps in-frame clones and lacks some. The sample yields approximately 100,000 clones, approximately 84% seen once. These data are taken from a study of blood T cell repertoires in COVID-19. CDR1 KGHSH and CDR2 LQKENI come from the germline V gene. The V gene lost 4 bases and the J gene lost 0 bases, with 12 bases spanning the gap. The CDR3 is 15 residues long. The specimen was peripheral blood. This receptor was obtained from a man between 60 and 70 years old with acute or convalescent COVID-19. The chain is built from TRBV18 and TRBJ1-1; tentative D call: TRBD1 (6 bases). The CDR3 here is CASSLLTGMNTEAFF. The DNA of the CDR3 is TGTGCCAGCTCACTACTGACAGGTATGAACACTGAAGCTTTCTTT.